This T cell receptor beta chain came from a study of blood T cell repertoires in COVID-19. This table comes from immunoSEQ multiplex PCR, and its TCRdb copy is limited to in-frame clones, with some not included. The sample holds fewer than 250,000 clones, around 88% seen once. The CDR3 is 13 amino acids. V lost 2 bases and J lost 10; bases outside the gene matches: 7. Germline CDR1 reads GTSNPN; CDR2 reads SVGIG (reference sequence). The TCR originated in a woman aged 50 to 65 with acute or convalescent COVID-19. The chain recombines TRBV30 with TRBJ1-2; 10 bases map to TRBD1. Sample: peripheral blood. The CDR3 coding sequence is TGTGCCTGGAGTCCCCGGGGGACAGGGGTCTACACCTTC. It specifies CAWSPRGTGVYTF.